This TCR beta chain was sequenced for a study of glioma-infiltrating T cells after dendritic cell vaccination. The germline CDR1 and CDR2 sequences are MNHEY and SVGAGI. The CDR3 has 14 amino acids. Between the trimmed V and J ends, which lost 3 bases and 4 bases, there was a span of 12 bases. Of note for this clone: Its matching antigen is unknown.

Some clones are missing from TCRdb's copy, which holds only in-frame ones; the method was immunoSEQ multiplex PCR. The profile shows a few thousand clones, 85% of them singletons. Study conclusions and caveats: Survival was not directly related to TCR clonality in these patients.

The time point denotes: after dendritic cell vaccination, including at tumor progression/relapse. The vaccine used monocyte-derived dendritic cells pulsed overnight with autologous tumor lysate. Sequenced here: tumor tissue, sampled after dendritic cell vaccination. The sequence derives from a human donor with glioblastoma. The V call is TRBV6-5, the J call TRBJ2-5, with D tentatively TRBD2 (5 bases). CDR3 nucleotides: TGTGCCAGCAGTTATCGCCGGGGATCAGAGACCCAGTACTTC. Its translation: CASSYRRGSETQYF.